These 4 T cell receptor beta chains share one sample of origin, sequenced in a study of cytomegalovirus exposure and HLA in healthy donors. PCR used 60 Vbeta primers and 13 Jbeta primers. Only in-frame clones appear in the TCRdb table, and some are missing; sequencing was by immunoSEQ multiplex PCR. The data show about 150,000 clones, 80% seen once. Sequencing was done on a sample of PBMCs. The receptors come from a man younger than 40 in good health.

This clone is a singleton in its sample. CDR3 loop: CATSRDRGYSPLHF. The CDR3 region has the DNA TGTGCCACCAGCAGAGATCGGGGTTATTCACCCCTCCACTTT. V and J are TRBV15 and TRBJ1-6; D remains ambiguous. With 0 bases removed from V and 8 bases from J, the gap between germline ends came to 8 bases. Germline lookup yields CDR1 LNHNV and CDR2 YYDKDF (reference sequence). The CDR3 runs 14 residues.

Written as DNA, the CDR3 is TGTGCCAGTAACGACAGGGGCTGGGGTAACGAGCAGTACTTC. Its protein product is CASNDRGWGNEQYF. V is TRBV19 and J is TRBJ2-7, with 8 bases identical to TRBD1. The CDR3 is 14 residues long. CDR1 and CDR2 from the germline V gene are LNHDA and SQIVND (reference sequence). Trimming cost V 7 bases and J 5 bases; bases outside gene matches: 10. Full variable domain (missing parts from reference TRBV19 and TRBJ2-7): DGGITQSPKYLFRKEGQNVTLSCEQNLNHDAMYWYRQDPGQGLRLIYYSQIVNDFQKGDIAEGYSVSREKKESFPLTVTSAQKNPTAFYLCASNDRGWGNEQYFGPGTRLTVT.

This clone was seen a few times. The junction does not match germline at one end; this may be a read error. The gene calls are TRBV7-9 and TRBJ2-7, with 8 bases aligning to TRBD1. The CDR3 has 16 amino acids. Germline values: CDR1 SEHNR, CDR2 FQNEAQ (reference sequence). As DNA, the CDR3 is TGTTCCAGCAGCCCACGACAGGGGCCTAACTCCTACGAGCAGTACTTC. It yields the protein CSSSPRQGPNSYEQYF.

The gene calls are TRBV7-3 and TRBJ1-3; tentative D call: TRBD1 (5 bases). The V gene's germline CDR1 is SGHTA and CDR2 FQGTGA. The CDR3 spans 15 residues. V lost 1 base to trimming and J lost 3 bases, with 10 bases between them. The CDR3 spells CASSLSGGYGNTIYF. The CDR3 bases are TGTGCCAGCAGCTTAAGTGGGGGGTATGGAAACACCATATATTTT. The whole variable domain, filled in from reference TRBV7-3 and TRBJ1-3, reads GAGVSQTPSNKVTEKGKYVELRCDPISGHTALYWYRQSLGQGPEFLIYFQGTGAADDSGLPNDRFFAVRPEGSVSTLKIQRTERGDSAVYLCASSLSGGYGNTIYFGEGSWLTVV.